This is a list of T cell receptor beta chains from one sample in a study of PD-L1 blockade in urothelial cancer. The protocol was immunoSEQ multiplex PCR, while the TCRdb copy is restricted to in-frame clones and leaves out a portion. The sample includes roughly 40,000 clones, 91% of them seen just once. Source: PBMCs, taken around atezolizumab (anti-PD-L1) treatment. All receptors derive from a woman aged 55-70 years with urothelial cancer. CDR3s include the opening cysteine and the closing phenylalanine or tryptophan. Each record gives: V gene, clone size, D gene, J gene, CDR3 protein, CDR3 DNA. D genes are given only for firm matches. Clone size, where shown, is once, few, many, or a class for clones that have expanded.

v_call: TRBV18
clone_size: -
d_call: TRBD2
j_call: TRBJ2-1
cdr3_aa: CASTSGVARNEQFF
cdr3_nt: TGTGCCAGCACGAGCGGGGTAGCGCGAAATGAGCAGTTCTTC

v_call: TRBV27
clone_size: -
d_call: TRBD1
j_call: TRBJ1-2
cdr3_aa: CASSAAGTGSYGYTF
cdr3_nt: TGTGCCAGCAGTGCCGCCGGGACAGGGAGCTATGGCTACACCTTC

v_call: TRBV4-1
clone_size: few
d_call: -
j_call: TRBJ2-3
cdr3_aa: CASSQDRSGDTQYF
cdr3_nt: TGCGCCAGCAGCCAAGATCGGTCGGGAGATACGCAGTATTTT

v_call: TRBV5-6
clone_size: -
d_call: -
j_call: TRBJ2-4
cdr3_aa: CASSLASLKNIQYF
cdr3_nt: TGTGCCAGCAGCTTGGCAAGCCTAAAAAACATTCAGTACTTC

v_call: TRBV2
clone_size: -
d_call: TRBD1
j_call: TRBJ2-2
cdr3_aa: CASSGQGANTGELFF
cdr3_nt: TGTGCCAGCAGCGGACAGGGGGCGAACACCGGGGAGCTGTTTTTT

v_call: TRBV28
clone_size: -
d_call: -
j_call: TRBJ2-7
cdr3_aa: CASSSRVQVYEQYF
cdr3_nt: TGTGCCAGCAGTAGCAGGGTGCAGGTTTACGAGCAGTACTTC

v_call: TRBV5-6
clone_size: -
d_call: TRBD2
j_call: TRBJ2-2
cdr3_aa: CASSLQRDYTGELFF
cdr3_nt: TGTGCCAGCAGCTTGCAGCGGGACTACACCGGGGAGCTGTTTTTT

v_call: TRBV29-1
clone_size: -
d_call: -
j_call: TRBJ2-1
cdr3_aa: CSVRDFDNEQFF
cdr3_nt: TGCAGCGTACGGGACTTCGACAATGAGCAGTTCTTC

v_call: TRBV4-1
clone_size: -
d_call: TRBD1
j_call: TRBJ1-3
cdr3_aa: CASSPVPRQGKGGGNTIYF
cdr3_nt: TGCGCCAGCAGCCCAGTCCCTCGACAGGGAAAGGGGGGAGGAAACACCATATATTTT

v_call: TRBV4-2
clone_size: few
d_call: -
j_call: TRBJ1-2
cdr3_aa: CASSQDSGQGSYGYTF
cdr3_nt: TGTGCCAGCAGCCAAGATTCTGGCCAGGGTTCGTATGGCTACACCTTC

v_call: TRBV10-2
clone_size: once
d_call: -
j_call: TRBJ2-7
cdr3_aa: CASSEWLADYEQYF
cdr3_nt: TGCGCCAGCAGTGAGTGGCTAGCTGATTACGAGCAGTACTTC

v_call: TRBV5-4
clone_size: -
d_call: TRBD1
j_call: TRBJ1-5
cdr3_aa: CASSSQPGTENQPQHF
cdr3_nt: TGTGCCAGCAGCTCTCAGCCAGGGACAGAAAATCAGCCCCAGCATTTT

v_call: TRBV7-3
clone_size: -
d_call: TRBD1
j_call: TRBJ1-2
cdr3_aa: CASSRNPNRGQGGYTF
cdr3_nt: TGTGCCAGCAGCCGCAACCCCAACAGGGGGCAGGGTGGCTACACCTTC

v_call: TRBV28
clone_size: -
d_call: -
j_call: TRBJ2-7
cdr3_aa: CASSSIDSSYEQYF
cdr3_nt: TGTGCCAGCAGTTCAATAGACAGCTCCTACGAGCAGTACTTC

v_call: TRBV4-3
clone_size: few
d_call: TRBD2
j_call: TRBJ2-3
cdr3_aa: CASSRTSGRAEDTQYF
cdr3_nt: TGCGCCAGCAGCCGGACTAGCGGGAGGGCCGAAGATACGCAGTATTTT

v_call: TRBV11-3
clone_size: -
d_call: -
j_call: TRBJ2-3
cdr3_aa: CASSSRTADTQYF
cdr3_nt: TGTGCCAGCAGCTCACGGACAGCAGATACGCAGTATTTT

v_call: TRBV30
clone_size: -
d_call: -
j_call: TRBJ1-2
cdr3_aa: CAWIYGVFGYTF
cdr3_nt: TGTGCCTGGATTTACGGGGTCTTTGGCTACACCTTC

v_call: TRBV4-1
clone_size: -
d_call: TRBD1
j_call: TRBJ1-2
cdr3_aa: CASSTPGQGKRGYTF
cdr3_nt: TGCGCCAGCAGCACGCCGGGACAGGGTAAACGTGGCTACACCTTC

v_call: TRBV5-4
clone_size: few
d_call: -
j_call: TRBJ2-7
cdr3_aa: CASSPTRGEQYF
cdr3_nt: TGTGCCAGCAGTCCGACTAGAGGCGAGCAGTACTTC

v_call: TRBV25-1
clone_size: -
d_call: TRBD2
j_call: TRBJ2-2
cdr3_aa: CASSVWTSGISGELFF
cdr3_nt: TGTGCCAGCAGTGTATGGACTAGCGGGATATCCGGGGAGCTGTTTTTT

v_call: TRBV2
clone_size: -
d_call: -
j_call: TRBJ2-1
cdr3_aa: CASSAVNEQFF
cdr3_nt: TGTGCCAGCAGTGCCGTCAATGAGCAGTTCTTC

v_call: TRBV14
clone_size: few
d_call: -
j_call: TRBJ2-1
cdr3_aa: CASSHKDYWGYNEQFF
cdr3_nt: TGTGCCAGCAGCCATAAGGACTACTGGGGGTACAATGAGCAGTTCTTC

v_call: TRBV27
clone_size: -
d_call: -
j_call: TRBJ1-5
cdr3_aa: CASSLARGEGNQPQHF
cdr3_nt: TGTGCCAGCAGTTTAGCCAGGGGCGAAGGCAATCAGCCCCAGCATTTT

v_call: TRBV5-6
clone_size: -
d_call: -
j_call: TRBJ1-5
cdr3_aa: CASSLAGMPSNQPQHF
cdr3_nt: TGTGCCAGCAGCTTGGCGGGGATGCCTAGCAATCAGCCCCAGCATTTT

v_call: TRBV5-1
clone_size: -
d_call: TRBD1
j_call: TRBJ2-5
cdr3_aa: CASSRRTGQETQYF
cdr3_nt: TGCGCCAGCAGCAGACGGACAGGACAAGAGACCCAGTACTTC

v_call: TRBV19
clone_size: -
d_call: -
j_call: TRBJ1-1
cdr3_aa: CASRTEPRGAAFF
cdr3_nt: TGTGCCAGTAGAACCGAGCCAAGAGGAGCAGCTTTCTTT

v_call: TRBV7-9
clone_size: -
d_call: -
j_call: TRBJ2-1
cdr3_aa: CASSLGQVTNEQFF
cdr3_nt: TGTGCCAGCAGCTTAGGACAGGTAACCAATGAGCAGTTCTTC

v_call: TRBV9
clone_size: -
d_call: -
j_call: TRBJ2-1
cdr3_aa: CASSVSGGNNEQFF
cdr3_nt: TGTGCCAGCAGCGTAAGCGGCGGTAACAATGAGCAGTTCTTC

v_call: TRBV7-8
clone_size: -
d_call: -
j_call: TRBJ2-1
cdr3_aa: CASSPWTESYNEQFF
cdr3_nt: TGTGCCAGCAGCCCCTGGACAGAGTCCTACAATGAGCAGTTCTTC

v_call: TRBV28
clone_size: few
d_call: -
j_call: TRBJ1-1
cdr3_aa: CASSLWGGQNTEAFF
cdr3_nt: TGTGCCAGCAGCCTATGGGGGGGGCAAAACACTGAAGCTTTCTTT

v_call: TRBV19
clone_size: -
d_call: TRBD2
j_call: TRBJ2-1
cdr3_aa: CASTQTSGSYNEQFF
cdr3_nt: TGTGCCAGTACCCAGACTAGCGGGAGTTACAATGAGCAGTTCTTC

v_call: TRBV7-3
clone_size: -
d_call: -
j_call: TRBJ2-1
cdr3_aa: CASSLLGGGEQFF
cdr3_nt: TGTGCCAGCAGCTTACTGGGTGGGGGGGAGCAGTTCTTC

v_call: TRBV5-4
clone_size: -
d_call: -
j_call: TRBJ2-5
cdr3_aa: CASSLVGGRETQYF
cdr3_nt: TGTGCCAGCAGCTTGGTCGGGGGGCGGGAGACCCAGTACTTC

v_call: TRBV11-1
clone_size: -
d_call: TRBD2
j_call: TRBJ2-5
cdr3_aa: CASSFLAGFQETQYF
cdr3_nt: TGTGCCAGCAGCTTCCTAGCGGGATTCCAAGAGACCCAGTACTTC

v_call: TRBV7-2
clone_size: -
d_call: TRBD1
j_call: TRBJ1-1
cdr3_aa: CASSHTRTGGYTEAFF
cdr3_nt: TGTGCCAGCAGCCACACGAGGACAGGGGGCTACACTGAAGCTTTCTTT

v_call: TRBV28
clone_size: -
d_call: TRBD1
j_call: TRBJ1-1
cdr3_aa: CASSFPGTGVVHEAFF
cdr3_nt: TGTGCCAGCAGTTTCCCCGGGACAGGGGTAGTCCATGAAGCTTTCTTT

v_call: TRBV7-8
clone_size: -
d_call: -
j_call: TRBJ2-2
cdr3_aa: CASSPGVPGELFF
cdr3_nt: TGTGCCAGCAGCCCCGGAGTACCCGGGGAGCTGTTTTTT

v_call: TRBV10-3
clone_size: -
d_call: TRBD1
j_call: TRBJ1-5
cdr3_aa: CAISTGQGSNQPQHF
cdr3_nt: TGTGCCATCAGCACCGGACAGGGTAGCAATCAGCCCCAGCATTTT

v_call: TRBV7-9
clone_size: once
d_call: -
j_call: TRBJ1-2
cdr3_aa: CASSLAGQGLNYGYTF
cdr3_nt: TGTGCCAGCAGCTTAGCGGGTCAGGGCTTGAACTATGGCTACACCTTC